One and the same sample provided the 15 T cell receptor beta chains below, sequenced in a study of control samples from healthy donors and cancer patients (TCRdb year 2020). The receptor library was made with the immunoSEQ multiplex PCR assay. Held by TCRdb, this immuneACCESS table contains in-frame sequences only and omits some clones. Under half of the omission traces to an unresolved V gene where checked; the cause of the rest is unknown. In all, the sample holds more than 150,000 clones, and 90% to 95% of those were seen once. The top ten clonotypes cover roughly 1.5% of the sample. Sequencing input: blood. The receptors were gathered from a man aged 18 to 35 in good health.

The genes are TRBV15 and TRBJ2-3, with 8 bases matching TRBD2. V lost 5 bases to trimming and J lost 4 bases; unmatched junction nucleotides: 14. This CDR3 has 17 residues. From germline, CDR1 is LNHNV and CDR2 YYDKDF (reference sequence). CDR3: CATSGFAGGLGADTQYF. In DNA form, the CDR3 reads TGTGCCACCAGCGGTTTCGCGGGGGGCCTTGGCGCAGATACGCAGTATTTT.

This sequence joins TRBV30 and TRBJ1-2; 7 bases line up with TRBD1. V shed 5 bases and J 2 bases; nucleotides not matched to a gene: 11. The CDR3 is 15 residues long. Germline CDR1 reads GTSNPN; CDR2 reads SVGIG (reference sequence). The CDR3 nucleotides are TGTGCCTGGGCTCGACAGGGCGGGAGAAACTATGGCTACACCTTC. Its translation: CAWARQGGRNYGYTF.

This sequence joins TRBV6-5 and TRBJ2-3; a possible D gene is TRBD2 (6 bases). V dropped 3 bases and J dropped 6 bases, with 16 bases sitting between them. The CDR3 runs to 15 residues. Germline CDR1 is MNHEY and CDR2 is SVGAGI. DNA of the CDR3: TGTGCCAGCAGTTATAGCGGACCACGCCCCGATACGCAGTATTTT. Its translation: CASSYSGPRPDTQYF.

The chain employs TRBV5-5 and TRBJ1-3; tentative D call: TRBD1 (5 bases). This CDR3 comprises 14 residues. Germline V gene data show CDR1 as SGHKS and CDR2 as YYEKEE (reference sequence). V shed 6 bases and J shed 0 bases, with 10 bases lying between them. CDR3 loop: CASNTGLSGNTIYF. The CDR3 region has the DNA TGTGCCAGCAATACAGGCCTCTCTGGAAACACCATATATTTT.

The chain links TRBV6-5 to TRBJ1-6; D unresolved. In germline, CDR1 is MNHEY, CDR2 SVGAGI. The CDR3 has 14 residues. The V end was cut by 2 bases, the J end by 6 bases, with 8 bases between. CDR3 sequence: CASSYRPFNSPLHF. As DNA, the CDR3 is TGTGCCAGCAGTTACAGGCCTTTTAATTCACCCCTCCACTTT.

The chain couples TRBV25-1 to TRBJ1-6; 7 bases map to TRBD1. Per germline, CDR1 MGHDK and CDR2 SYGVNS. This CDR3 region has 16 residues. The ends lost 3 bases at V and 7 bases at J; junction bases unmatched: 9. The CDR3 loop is CASSDSRTGLNSPLHF. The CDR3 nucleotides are TGTGCCAGCAGTGATTCTCGGACAGGACTAAATTCACCCCTCCACTTT.

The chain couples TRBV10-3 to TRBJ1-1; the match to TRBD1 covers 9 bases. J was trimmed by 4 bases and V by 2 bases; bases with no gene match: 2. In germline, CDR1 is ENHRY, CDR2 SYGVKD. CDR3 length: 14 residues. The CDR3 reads CAISEGTGSTEAFF. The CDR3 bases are TGTGCCATCAGTGAGGGGACAGGGAGCACTGAAGCTTTCTTT.

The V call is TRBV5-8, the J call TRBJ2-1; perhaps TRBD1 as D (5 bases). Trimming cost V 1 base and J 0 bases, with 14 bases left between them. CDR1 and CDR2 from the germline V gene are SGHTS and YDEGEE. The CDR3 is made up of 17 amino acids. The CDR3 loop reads CASSLRSRVSSYNEQFF. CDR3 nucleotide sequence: TGTGCCAGCAGCTTGCGGAGCAGGGTCAGCTCCTACAATGAGCAGTTCTTC. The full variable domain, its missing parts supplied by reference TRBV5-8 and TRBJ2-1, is EAGVTQSPTHLIKTRGQQATLRCSPISGHTSVYWYQQALGLGLQFLLWYDEGEERNRGNFPPRFSGRQFPNYSSELNVNALELEDSALYLCASSLRSRVSSYNEQFFGPGTRLTVL.

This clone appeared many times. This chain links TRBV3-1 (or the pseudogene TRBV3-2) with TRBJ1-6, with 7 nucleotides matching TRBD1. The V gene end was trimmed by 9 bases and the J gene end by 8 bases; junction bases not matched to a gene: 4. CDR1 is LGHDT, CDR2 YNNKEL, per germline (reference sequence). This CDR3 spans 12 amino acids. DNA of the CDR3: TGTGCCAGTACAGGGGAAGATTCACCCCTCCACTTT. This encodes CASTGEDSPLHF.

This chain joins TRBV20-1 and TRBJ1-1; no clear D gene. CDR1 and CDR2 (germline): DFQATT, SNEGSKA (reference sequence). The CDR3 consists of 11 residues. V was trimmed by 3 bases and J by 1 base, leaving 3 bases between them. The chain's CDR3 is CSASGNTEAFF. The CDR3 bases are TGCAGTGCTAGCGGGAACACTGAAGCTTTCTTT.

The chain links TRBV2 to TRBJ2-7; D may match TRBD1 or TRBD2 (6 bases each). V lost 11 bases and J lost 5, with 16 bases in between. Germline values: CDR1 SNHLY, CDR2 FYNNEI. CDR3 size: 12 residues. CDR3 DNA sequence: TGTGCCTCCCTAGGGGGGCAGGACGAGCAGTACTTC. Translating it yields CASLGGQDEQYF.

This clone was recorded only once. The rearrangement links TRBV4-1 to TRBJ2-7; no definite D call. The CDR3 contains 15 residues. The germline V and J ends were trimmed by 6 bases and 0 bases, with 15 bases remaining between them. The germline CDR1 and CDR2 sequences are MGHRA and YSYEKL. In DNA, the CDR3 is TGCGCCAGCAGTCTAATTATTACTGACTCCTACGAGCAGTACTTC. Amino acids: CASSLIITDSYEQYF.

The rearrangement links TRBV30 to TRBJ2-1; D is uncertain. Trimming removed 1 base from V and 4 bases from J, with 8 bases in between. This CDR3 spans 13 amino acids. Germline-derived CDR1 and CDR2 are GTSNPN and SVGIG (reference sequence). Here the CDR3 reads CAWSGPLYNEQFF. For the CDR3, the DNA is TGTGCCTGGAGTGGACCCTTATACAATGAGCAGTTCTTC.

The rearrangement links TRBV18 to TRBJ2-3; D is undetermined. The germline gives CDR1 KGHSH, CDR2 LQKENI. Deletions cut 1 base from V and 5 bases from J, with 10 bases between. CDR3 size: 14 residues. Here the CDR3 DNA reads TGTGCCAGCTCACCACAGAATCCCCAAGATACGCAGTATTTT. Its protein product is CASSPQNPQDTQYF.

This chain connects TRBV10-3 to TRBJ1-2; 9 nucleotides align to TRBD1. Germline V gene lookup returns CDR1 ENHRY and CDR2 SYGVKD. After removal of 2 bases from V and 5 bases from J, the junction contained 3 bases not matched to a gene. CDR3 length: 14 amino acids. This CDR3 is CAISEPGQGYGYTF. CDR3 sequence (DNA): TGTGCCATCAGTGAGCCCGGACAGGGGTATGGCTACACCTTC.